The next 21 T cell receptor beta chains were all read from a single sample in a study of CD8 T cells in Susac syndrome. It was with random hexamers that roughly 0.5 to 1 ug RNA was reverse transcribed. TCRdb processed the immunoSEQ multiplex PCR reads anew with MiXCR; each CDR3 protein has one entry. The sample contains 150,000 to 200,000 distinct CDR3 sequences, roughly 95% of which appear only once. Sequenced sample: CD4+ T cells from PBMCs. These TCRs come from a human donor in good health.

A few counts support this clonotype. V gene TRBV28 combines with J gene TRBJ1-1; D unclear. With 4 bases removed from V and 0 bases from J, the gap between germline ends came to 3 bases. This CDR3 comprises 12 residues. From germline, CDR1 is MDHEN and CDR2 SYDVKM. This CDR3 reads CASSSVNTEAFF. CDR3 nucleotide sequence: TGTGCCAGCAGTTCAGTGAACACTGAAGCTTTCTTT.

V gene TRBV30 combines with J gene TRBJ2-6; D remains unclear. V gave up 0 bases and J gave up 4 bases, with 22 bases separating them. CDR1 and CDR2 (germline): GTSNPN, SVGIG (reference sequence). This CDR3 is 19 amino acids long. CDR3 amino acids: CAWSVRLGLGPKGANVLTF. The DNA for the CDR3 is TGTGCCTGGAGTGTACGGCTTGGGCTCGGTCCAAAAGGGGCCAACGTCCTGACTTTC.

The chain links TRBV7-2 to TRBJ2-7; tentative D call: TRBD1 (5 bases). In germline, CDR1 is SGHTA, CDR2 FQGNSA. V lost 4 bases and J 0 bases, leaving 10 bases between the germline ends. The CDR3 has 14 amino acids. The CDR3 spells CASSSQGSSYEQYF. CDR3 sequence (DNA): TGTGCCAGCAGCTCCCAGGGTAGCTCCTACGAGCAGTACTTC.

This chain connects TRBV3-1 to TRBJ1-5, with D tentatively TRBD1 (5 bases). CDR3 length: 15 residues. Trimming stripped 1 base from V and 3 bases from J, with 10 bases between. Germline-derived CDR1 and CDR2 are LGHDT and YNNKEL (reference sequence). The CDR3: CASSQGAGINQPQHF. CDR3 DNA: TGTGCCAGCAGCCAAGGGGCAGGGATCAATCAGCCCCAGCATTTT.

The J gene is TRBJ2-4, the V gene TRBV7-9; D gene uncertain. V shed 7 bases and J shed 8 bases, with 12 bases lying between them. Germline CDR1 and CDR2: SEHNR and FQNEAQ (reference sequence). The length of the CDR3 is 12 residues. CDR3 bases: TGTGCCAGCACCCAAGGTGGTCACATTCAGTACTTC. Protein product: CASTQGGHIQYF.

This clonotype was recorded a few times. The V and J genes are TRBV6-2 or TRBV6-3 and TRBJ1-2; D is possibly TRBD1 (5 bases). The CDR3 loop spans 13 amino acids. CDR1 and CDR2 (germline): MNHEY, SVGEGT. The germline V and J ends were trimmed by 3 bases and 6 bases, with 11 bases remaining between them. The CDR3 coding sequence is TGTGCCAGCAGTTATGGGACTGTGGATGGCTACACCTTC. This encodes CASSYGTVDGYTF.

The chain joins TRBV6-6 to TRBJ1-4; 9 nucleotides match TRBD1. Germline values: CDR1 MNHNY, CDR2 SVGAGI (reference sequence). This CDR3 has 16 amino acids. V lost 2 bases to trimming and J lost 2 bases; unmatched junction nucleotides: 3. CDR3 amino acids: CASSYRGQGTNEKLFF. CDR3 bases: TGTGCCAGCAGTTACCGGGGACAGGGTACTAATGAAAAACTGTTTTTT.

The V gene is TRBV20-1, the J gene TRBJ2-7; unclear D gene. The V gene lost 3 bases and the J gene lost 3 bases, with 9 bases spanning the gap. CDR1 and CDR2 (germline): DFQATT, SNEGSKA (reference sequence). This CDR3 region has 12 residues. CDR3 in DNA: TGCAGTGCTAGCCCCGACGGCTACGAGCAGTACTTC. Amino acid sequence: CSASPDGYEQYF.

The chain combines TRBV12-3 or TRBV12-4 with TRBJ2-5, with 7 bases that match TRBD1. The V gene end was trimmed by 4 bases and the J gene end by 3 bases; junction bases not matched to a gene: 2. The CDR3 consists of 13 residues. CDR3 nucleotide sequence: TGTGCCAGCAGTTATCAGGGGGAAGAGACCCAGTACTTC. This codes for CASSYQGEETQYF.

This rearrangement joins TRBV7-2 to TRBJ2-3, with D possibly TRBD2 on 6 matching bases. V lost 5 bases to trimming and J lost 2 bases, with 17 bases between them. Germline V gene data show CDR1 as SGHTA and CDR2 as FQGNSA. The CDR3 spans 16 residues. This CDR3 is CASSRYGGSTTDTQYF. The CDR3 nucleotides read TGTGCCAGCAGCCGGTATGGGGGGTCGACCACAGATACGCAGTATTTT.

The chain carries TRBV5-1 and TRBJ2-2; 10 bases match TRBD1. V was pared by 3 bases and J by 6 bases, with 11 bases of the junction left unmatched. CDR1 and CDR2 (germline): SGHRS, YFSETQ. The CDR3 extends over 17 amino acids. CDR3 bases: TGCGCCAGCAGCTCCCCAAACACCGGGACAGGGGCCGGGGAGCTGTTTTTT. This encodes CASSSPNTGTGAGELFF.

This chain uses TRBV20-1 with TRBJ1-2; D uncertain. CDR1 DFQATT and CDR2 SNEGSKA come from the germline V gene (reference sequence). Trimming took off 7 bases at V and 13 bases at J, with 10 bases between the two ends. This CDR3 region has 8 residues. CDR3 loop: CSDRTGTF. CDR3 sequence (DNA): TGCAGTGACAGAACGGGCACCTTC.

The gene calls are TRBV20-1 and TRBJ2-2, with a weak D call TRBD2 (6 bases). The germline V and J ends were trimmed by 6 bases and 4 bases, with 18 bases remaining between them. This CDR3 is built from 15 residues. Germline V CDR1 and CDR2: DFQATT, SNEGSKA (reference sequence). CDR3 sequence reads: CSAAPGLRSTGELFF. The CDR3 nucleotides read TGCAGTGCCGCCCCGGGACTGAGAAGCACCGGGGAGCTGTTTTTT.

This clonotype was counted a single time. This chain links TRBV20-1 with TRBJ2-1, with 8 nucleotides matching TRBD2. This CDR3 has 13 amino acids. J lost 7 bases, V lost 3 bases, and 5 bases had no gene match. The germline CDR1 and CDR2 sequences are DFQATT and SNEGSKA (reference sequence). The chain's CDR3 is CSASLGGANEQFF. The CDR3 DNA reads TGCAGTGCTAGCCTCGGGGGGGCAAATGAGCAGTTCTTC.

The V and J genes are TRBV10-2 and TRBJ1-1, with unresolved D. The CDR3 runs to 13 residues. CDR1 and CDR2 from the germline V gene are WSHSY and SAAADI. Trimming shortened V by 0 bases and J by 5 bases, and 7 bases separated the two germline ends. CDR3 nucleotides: TGCGCCAGCAGTGAGTCCTCGGGGACTGAAGCTTTCTTT. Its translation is CASSESSGTEAFF.

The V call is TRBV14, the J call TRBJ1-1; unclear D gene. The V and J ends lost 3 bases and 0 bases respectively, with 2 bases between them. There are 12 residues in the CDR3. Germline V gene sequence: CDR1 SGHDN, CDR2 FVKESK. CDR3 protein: CASSQLNTEAFF. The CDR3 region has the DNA TGTGCCAGCAGCCAGCTGAACACTGAAGCTTTCTTT.

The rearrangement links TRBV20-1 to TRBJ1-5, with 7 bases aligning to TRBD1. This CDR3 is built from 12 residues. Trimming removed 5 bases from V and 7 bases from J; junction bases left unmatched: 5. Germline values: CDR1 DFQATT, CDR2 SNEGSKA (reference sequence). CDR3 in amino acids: CSASRTGQPQHF. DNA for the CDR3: TGCAGTGCTTCTCGGACAGGCCAGCCCCAGCATTTT.

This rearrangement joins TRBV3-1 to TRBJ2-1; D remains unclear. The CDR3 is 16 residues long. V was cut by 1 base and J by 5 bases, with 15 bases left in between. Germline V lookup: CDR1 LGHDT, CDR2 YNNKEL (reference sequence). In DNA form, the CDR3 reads TGTGCCAGCAGCCAAGTAAAAGGGATGGGCCACAATGAGCAGTTCTTC. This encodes CASSQVKGMGHNEQFF.

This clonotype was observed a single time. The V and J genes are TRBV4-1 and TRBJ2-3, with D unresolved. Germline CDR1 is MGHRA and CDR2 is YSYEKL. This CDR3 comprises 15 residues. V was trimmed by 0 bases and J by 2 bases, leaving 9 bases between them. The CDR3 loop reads CASSQDSMNTDTQYF. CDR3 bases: TGCGCCAGCAGCCAAGATTCGATGAACACAGATACGCAGTATTTT.

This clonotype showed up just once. The CDR3 is CAPRRRLGEETQYF. Written as DNA, the CDR3 is TGTGCCCCCCGCCGGCGTCTAGGAGAAGAGACCCAGTACTTC. The V gene is TRBV12-2, the J gene TRBJ2-5; the table names TRBD1, a call not compared with the DNA. TRBV12-2 is designated a pseudogene. The CDR3 extends over 14 amino acids.

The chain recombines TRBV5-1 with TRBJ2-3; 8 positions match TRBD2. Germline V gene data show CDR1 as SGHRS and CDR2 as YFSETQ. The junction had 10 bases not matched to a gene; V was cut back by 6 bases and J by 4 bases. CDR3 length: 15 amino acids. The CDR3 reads CASTPAGGGPDTQYF. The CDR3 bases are TGCGCCAGCACCCCGGCCGGGGGGGGCCCAGATACGCAGTATTTT.